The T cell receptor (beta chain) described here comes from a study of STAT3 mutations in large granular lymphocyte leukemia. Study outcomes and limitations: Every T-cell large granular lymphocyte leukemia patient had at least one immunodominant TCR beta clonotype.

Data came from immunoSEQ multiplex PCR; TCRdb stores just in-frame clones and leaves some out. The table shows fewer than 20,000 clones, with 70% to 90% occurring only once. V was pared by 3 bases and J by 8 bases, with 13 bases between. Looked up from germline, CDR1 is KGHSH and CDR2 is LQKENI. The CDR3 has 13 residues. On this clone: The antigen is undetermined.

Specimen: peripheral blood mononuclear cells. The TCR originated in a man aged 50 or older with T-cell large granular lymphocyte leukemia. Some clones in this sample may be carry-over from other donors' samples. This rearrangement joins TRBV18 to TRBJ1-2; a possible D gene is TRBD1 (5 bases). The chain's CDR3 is CASSPGQGRGYTF. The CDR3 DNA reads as TGTGCCAGCTCACCCGGGCAGGGCCGCGGCTACACCTTC.